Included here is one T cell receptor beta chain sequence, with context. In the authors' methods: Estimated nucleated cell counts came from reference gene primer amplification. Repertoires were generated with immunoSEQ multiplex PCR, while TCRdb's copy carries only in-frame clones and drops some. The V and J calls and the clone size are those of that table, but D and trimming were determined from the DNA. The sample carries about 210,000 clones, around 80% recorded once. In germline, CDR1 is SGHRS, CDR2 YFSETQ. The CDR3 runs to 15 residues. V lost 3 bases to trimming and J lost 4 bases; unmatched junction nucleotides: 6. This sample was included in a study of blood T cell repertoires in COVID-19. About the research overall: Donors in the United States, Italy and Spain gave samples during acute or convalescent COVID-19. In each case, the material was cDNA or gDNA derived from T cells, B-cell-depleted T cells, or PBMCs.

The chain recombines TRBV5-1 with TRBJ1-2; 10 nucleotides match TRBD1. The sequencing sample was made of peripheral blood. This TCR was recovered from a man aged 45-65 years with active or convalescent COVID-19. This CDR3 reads CASSSGQGMVYGYTF. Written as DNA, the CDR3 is TGCGCCAGCAGCTCGGGACAGGGGATGGTCTATGGCTACACCTTC.